A single sample is the source of the 22 T cell receptor beta chains below, sequenced in a study of Ad26.COV2.S vaccination and SARS-CoV-2 variants. The treatment: roughly 19 received Ad26.COV2.S at low or high dose, single or two shots; 5 received placebo; per-sample allocation not given. The investigators took samples on day 63 after the first vaccine or placebo injection. The repertoire was sequenced with immunoSEQ multiplex PCR; TCRdb's copy has only in-frame clones and lacks some. The data show approximately 420,000 clones, more than 75% seen once. Material: peripheral blood, obtained in a trial of Ad26.COV2.S vaccine versus placebo. Receptors originate from a person between 18 and 60 years old who received the Ad26.COV2.S COVID-19 vaccine or a placebo.

The chain uses TRBV2 and TRBJ1-5, with D possibly TRBD1 on 5 matching bases. The CDR3 extends over 14 amino acids. V shed 10 bases and J shed 1 base, with 14 bases lying between them. CDR1 is SNHLY and CDR2 is FYNNEI in the germline V gene. In nucleotides, the CDR3 is TGTGCCACCAATCGGGGGGGGAGCAATCAGCCCCAGCATTTT. Translating it yields CATNRGGSNQPQHF.

The chain employs TRBV25-1 and TRBJ2-7; the D is unclear. From germline, CDR1 is MGHDK and CDR2 SYGVNS. The CDR3 is 11 residues long. The V end lost 2 bases, the J end lost 4 bases, and 3 bases lay between the germline ends. In DNA, the CDR3 is TGTGCCAGCAGTGAAGCATACGAGCAGTACTTC. Its protein product is CASSEAYEQYF.

The chain couples TRBV6-5 to TRBJ1-4; no reliable D call. Germline assignment: CDR1 MNHEY and CDR2 SVGAGI. The ends were cut back, 11 bases at V and 3 bases at J, with 19 bases in the middle. The CDR3 spans 15 residues. The CDR3 is CAATTYSVPNEKLFF. The CDR3 DNA reads as TGTGCCGCAACCACTTACAGCGTACCTAATGAAAAACTGTTTTTT.

A single count supports this clone. The V and J genes are TRBV6-5 and TRBJ2-7; 11 bases line up with TRBD1. The CDR3 is 15 residues long. V was clipped by 5 bases and J by 5 bases; unmatched bases: 8. Germline CDR1 is MNHEY and CDR2 is SVGAGI. The CDR3 loop reads CASSPPDRGHDEQYF. In DNA, the CDR3 is TGTGCCAGCAGTCCCCCGGACAGGGGGCATGACGAGCAGTACTTC.

The rearrangement links TRBV4-3 to TRBJ1-1; weak D call: TRBD1 (5 bases). This CDR3 is 15 amino acids long. V gave up 6 bases and J gave up 1 base, with 15 bases separating them. Germline V gene sequence: CDR1 LGHNA, CDR2 YSLEER. This chain's CDR3 is CASREGSAANTEAFF. The CDR3 DNA follows: TGCGCCAGCAGGGAGGGGTCGGCGGCGAACACTGAAGCTTTCTTT.

J is TRBJ2-7 and V is TRBV5-5; 10 bases match TRBD1. Germline V gene data show CDR1 as SGHKS and CDR2 as YYEKEE (reference sequence). The J segment lost 4 bases and the V segment lost 4 bases, leaving 8 bases of the junction unmatched. The CDR3 totals 15 residues. In DNA, the CDR3 is TGTGCCAGCAGCGCAAGACAGGGGGCCGGGTACGAGCAGTACTTC. Its translation is CASSARQGAGYEQYF.

The J gene is TRBJ1-6, the V gene TRBV6-5; 11 positions agree with TRBD1. Germline CDR1 and CDR2: MNHEY and SVGAGI. Trimming removed 6 bases from V and 10 bases from J; junction bases left unmatched: 5. The CDR3 loop spans 14 amino acids. The CDR3: CASRDRGLESPLHF. The CDR3, as DNA: TGTGCCAGCAGGGACAGGGGGCTAGAATCACCCCTCCACTTT.

The chain has TRBV3-1 (or the pseudogene TRBV3-2) and TRBJ1-2, with D maybe TRBD1 (6 bases). The CDR3 totals 14 residues. CDR1 is LGHDT, CDR2 YNNKEL, per germline (reference sequence). Trimming stripped 0 bases from V and 6 bases from J, with 11 bases between. The DNA for the CDR3 is TGTGCCAGCAGCCAAGATCCCGACAGGAATGGCTACACCTTC. Translated, it gives CASSQDPDRNGYTF.

V gene TRBV2 combines with J gene TRBJ1-1; TRBD1 might be the D (5 bases). V lost 4 bases, J lost 7 bases, and 10 bases lay in between. Per germline, CDR1 SNHLY and CDR2 FYNNEI. CDR3 length equals 12 residues. The CDR3 protein is CASSGGWGEAFF. The CDR3 region has the DNA TGTGCCAGCAGTGGGGGCTGGGGTGAAGCTTTCTTT.

V and J are TRBV10-3 and TRBJ2-6; TRBD1 matches at 8 bases. CDR3 length: 15 residues. Germline CDR1 and CDR2: ENHRY and SYGVKD. J was trimmed by 0 bases and V by 9 bases; bases with no gene match: 4. CDR3: CAMGQDRSGANVLTF. In DNA form, the CDR3 reads TGTGCCATGGGACAGGACCGCTCTGGGGCCAACGTCCTGACTTTC.

The table lists this clone with a count of one. This chain joins TRBV18 and TRBJ2-7, with TRBD1 identical over 9 bases. This CDR3 has 15 amino acids. Trimming cost V 3 bases and J 3 bases; bases outside gene matches: 6. From germline, CDR1 is KGHSH and CDR2 LQKENI. In DNA, the CDR3 is TGTGCCAGCTCACCCGCGGGACAGGGCGGCTACGAGCAGTACTTC. This gives the protein CASSPAGQGGYEQYF.

The V and J genes are TRBV28 and TRBJ1-1; D is uncertain. In germline, CDR1 is MDHEN, CDR2 SYDVKM. CDR3 length: 13 residues. The ends were cut back, 11 bases at V and 7 bases at J, with 20 bases in the middle. CDR3 protein: CASSTRRTVEAFF. Written as DNA, the CDR3 is TGTGCCTCCTCCACTCGCCGGACTGTTGAAGCTTTCTTT.

The rearrangement joins TRBV27 to TRBJ1-5; the D is unclear. CDR1 MNHEY and CDR2 SMNVEV come from the germline V gene (reference sequence). The CDR3 length is 13 residues. V was trimmed by 5 bases and J by 5 bases, leaving 10 bases between them. Written as DNA, the CDR3 is TGTGCCAGCAGTAGGAGGGTCCATCAGCCCCAGCATTTT. The encoded protein is CASSRRVHQPQHF.

The rearrangement links TRBV4-1 to TRBJ1-4; D unclear. V was cut by 4 bases and J by 5 bases, with 11 bases left in between. The CDR3 is 14 amino acids. Germline CDR1 reads MGHRA; CDR2 reads YSYEKL. Here the CDR3 DNA reads TGCGCCAGCAGCCCCTCCGGGAAAAATGAAAAACTGTTTTTT. Its protein is CASSPSGKNEKLFF.

V is TRBV27 and J is TRBJ2-5; 12 bases match TRBD1. The germline CDR1 and CDR2 sequences are MNHEY and SMNVEV (reference sequence). CDR3 length equals 16 residues. With V trimmed by 4 bases and J by 4 bases, 7 bases remained unmatched. CDR3: CASSSPRDRGRETQYF. Written as DNA, the CDR3 is TGTGCCAGCAGTTCACCCCGGGACAGGGGGCGAGAGACCCAGTACTTC.

The chain is built from TRBV5-1 and TRBJ1-4, with no clear D. The CDR3 consists of 12 residues. In germline, CDR1 is SGHRS, CDR2 YFSETQ. The V end was cut by 0 bases, the J end by 11 bases, with 8 bases between. The CDR3 coding sequence is TGCGCCAGCAGCTTGGCCGATGGGAAACTGTTTTTT. The encoded protein is CASSLADGKLFF.

V gene TRBV30 combines with J gene TRBJ1-2, with 8 bases that match TRBD1. CDR1 and CDR2 from the germline V gene are GTSNPN and SVGIG (reference sequence). The CDR3 covers 11 residues. The V gene end was trimmed by 7 bases and the J gene end by 7 bases; junction bases not matched to a gene: 5. The CDR3, as DNA: TGTGCCTTTCAGGGGGCGGTTGGCTACACCTTC. Its translation: CAFQGAVGYTF.

Comments on this clone: Other DNA sequences from this sample encode an identical CDR3 as well. V and J are TRBV19 and TRBJ2-2; a possible D gene is TRBD2 (7 bases). This CDR3 region has 14 residues. Germline V gene lookup returns CDR1 LNHDA and CDR2 SQIVND (reference sequence). Trimming took 9 bases from V and 3 from J, leaving 14 bases between them. CDR3 nucleotides: TGTGCCAGCAGAAGGGGGGGAGACACCGGGGAGCTGTTTTTT. Its translation: CASRRGGDTGELFF.

This clone was counted a single time. V usage is TRBV7-2 and J usage is TRBJ2-3; tentatively, D is TRBD2 (5 bases). The germline CDR1 and CDR2 sequences are SGHTA and FQGNSA. V was pared by 7 bases and J by 3 bases, with 11 bases between. The length of the CDR3 is 13 residues. In nucleotides, the CDR3 is TGTGCCAGCAACCCGACGGGGACAGATACGCAGTATTTT. Residues: CASNPTGTDTQYF.

The chain uses TRBV27 and TRBJ1-6; the D gene is possibly TRBD1 (5 bases). This CDR3 contains 14 residues. Germline V gene data show CDR1 as MNHEY and CDR2 as SMNVEV (reference sequence). Trimming took 7 bases from V and 0 from J, leaving 7 bases between them. CDR3: CASKGVSYNSPLHF. CDR3 nucleotide sequence: TGTGCCAGCAAAGGGGTCTCCTATAATTCACCCCTCCACTTT.

The table lists this clone with a few counts. This chain connects TRBV4-1 to TRBJ2-1, with TRBD1 as a possible D gene (6 bases). V was cut by 1 base and J by 9 bases, with 10 bases left in between. This CDR3 is 13 amino acids long. CDR1 MGHRA and CDR2 YSYEKL come from the germline V gene. CDR3 sequence (DNA): TGCGCCAGCAGCCAAGCAAGGGGGAGTGAGCAGTTCTTC. It yields the protein CASSQARGSEQFF.

The CDR3 DNA follows: TGTGCCAGCAGCAAGGGTAGGGCTTGGAGCTACGAGCAGTACTTC. Protein product: CASSKGRAWSYEQYF. The J gene is TRBJ2-7, the V gene TRBV21-1. TRBV21-1 is a pseudogene. The CDR3 loop spans 15 amino acids.